The 19 T cell receptor beta chains below come from one sample, sequenced in a study of T cell responses to AZD1222 COVID-19 vaccine. Sequencing was performed with immunoSEQ multiplex PCR; in TCRdb, only in-frame clones are kept and a portion is missing. The table has around 160,000 clones, more than 85% seen once; the top ten hold 1.5% to 2%. The sample consisted of peripheral blood, taken on day 0 of AZD1222 vaccination. The origin of the receptors is an adult in good health.

The V gene is TRBV11-2, the J gene TRBJ2-7; TRBD2 matches 11 bases. Losses at the gene ends were 5 bases for V and 4 bases for J; bases not matched to a gene: 4. The CDR3 spans 14 residues. Germline assignment: CDR1 SGHAT and CDR2 FQNNGV. The DNA for the CDR3 is TGTGCCAGCAGCCCAACTAGCGGGAGTTACGAGCAGTACTTC. This sequence encodes CASSPTSGSYEQYF. Together with reference TRBV11-2 and TRBJ2-7, the CDR3 gives the full variable domain: EAGVAQSPRYKIIEKRQSVAFWCNPISGHATLYWYQQILGQGPKLLIQFQNNGVVDDSQLPKDRFSAERLKGVDSTLKIQPAKLEDSAVYLCASSPTSGSYEQYFGPGTRLTVT.

The J gene is TRBJ2-7, the V gene TRBV21-1; the table gives TRBD1 as D, unverified against the DNA. TRBV21-1 is listed as a pseudogene. This CDR3 region has 13 residues. The CDR3 reads CATEDIFSYEQYF. For the CDR3, the DNA is TGTGCCACCGAGGACATTTTCTCCTACGAGCAGTACTTC.

The V and J genes are TRBV2 and TRBJ1-5; TRBD1 matches at 7 bases. J lost 0 bases, V lost 8 bases, and 1 base had no gene match. The CDR3 has 13 residues. Per germline, CDR1 SNHLY and CDR2 FYNNEI. CDR3 residues: CASHRGSNQPQHF. The CDR3 DNA follows: TGTGCCAGCCACAGGGGTAGCAATCAGCCCCAGCATTTT.

The chain combines TRBV7-9 with TRBJ1-6; weak D call: TRBD1 (6 bases). The length of the CDR3 is 16 residues. Germline values: CDR1 SEHNR, CDR2 FQNEAQ (reference sequence). Trimming left V 5 bases short and J 9 bases short, with 20 bases between. DNA of the CDR3: TGTGCCAGCAGCCCAGCGGGGGACACTATGCGTTCACCCCTCCACTTT. It is translated as CASSPAGDTMRSPLHF.

The chain links TRBV5-4 to TRBJ2-7; 12 bases are a match to TRBD1. Looked up from germline, CDR1 is SGHNT and CDR2 is YYREEE (reference sequence). Germline trimming cut 3 bases from V and 2 bases from J; bases unmatched to any gene: 3. CDR3 size: 15 residues. The CDR3 coding sequence is TGTGCCAGCAGCTGGGACAGGGGGCTTACCTACGAGCAGTACTTC. Translating gives CASSWDRGLTYEQYF.

The chain joins TRBV6-6 to TRBJ1-5; tentative D call: TRBD1 (5 bases). Germline CDR1 and CDR2: MNHNY and SVGAGI (reference sequence). V lost 2 bases and J lost 6, with 14 bases in between. CDR3 length: 15 residues. The CDR3 coding sequence is TGTGCCAGCAGTTACCGGGAGGCAGGGAGTCAGCCCCAGCATTTT. It translates to CASSYREAGSQPQHF.

V gene TRBV3-1 (or the pseudogene TRBV3-2) combines with J gene TRBJ1-6; D not certain. CDR1 is LGHDT and CDR2 is YNNKEL in the germline V gene (reference sequence). The V end lost 7 bases, the J end lost 7 bases, and 11 bases lay between the germline ends. The CDR3 is 13 amino acids. The CDR3 region has the DNA TGTGCCAGCACTGGCGGAGTCAATTCACCCCTCCACTTT. The encoded protein is CASTGGVNSPLHF.

This clone was picked up a small number of times. J is TRBJ2-7 and V is TRBV5-1; tentative D call: TRBD1 (5 bases). The germline V gene encodes CDR1 SGHRS and CDR2 YFSETQ. V lost 0 bases and J 7 bases, leaving 11 bases between the germline ends. The CDR3 is 13 amino acids. The CDR3 coding sequence is TGCGCCAGCAGCTTGGACAGGCCCTCGGAGCAGTACTTC. Its translation is CASSLDRPSEQYF.

The rearrangement joins TRBV7-2 to TRBJ2-5; 9 nucleotides align to TRBD2. The V gene's germline CDR1 is SGHTA and CDR2 FQGNSA. V lost 4 bases to trimming and J lost 5 bases; unmatched junction nucleotides: 5. The CDR3 runs to 14 residues. The chain's CDR3 is CASSSAGGEETQYF. The CDR3 DNA sequence: TGTGCCAGCAGCTCAGCGGGGGGAGAGGAGACCCAGTACTTC.

The chain uses TRBV5-1 and TRBJ2-7, with 8 bases identical to TRBD2. The CDR3 runs to 13 residues. Germline V gives CDR1 SGHRS, CDR2 YFSETQ. The V segment lost 6 bases and the J segment 0 bases; nucleotides outside the gene matches: 2. The CDR3 region has the DNA TGCGCCAGCACCGGGACTAGCTCCTACGAGCAGTACTTC. It is translated as CASTGTSSYEQYF.

The gene calls are TRBV19 and TRBJ1-1; weak D call: TRBD1 (6 bases). The CDR3 contains 14 residues. V gave up 3 bases and J gave up 10 bases, with 18 bases separating them. The V gene's germline CDR1 is LNHDA and CDR2 SQIVND (reference sequence). The DNA of the CDR3 is TGTGCCAGTAGTATCTCTGCCGGGGGGGCAGGAGCTTTCTTT. As protein: CASSISAGGAGAFF.

This chain joins TRBV6-1 and TRBJ2-7; D assignment may be TRBD1 or TRBD2 (6 bases each). Trimming cost V 4 bases and J 4 bases, with 23 bases left between them. The CDR3 covers 17 residues. The germline CDR1 and CDR2 sequences are MNHNS and SASEGT. The CDR3 reads CASSAGKGGDGSYEQYF. DNA for the CDR3: TGTGCCAGCAGTGCCGGCAAGGGGGGCGATGGCTCTTACGAGCAGTACTTC.

This sequence joins TRBV9 and TRBJ1-5; D unclear. This CDR3 comprises 15 residues. Trimming removed 0 bases from V and 2 bases from J, with 9 bases in between. Looked up from germline, CDR1 is SGDLS and CDR2 is YYNGEE. The CDR3: CASSVEAWGNQPQHF. The CDR3 region has the DNA TGTGCCAGCAGCGTAGAGGCGTGGGGCAATCAGCCCCAGCATTTT.

This clone has only one observation. This sequence joins TRBV15 and TRBJ1-6; TRBD1 matches at 9 bases. Germline trimming cut 4 bases from V and 9 bases from J; bases unmatched to any gene: 7. Germline values: CDR1 LNHNV, CDR2 YYDKDF (reference sequence). CDR3 size: 15 residues. This chain's CDR3 is CATSTSGTGSSPLHF. The CDR3 DNA sequence: TGTGCCACCAGCACTTCCGGGACAGGGAGTTCACCCCTCCACTTT. The whole variable domain, filled in from reference TRBV15 and TRBJ1-6, reads DAMVIQNPRYQVTQFGKPVTLSCSQTLNHNVMYWYQQKSSQAPKLLFHYYDKDFNNEADTPDNFQSRRPNTSFCFLDIRSPGLGDTAMYLCATSTSGTGSSPLHFGNGTRLTVT.

The rearrangement links TRBV11-2 to TRBJ2-1; D call uncertain. Germline V gene sequence: CDR1 SGHAT, CDR2 FQNNGV. The ends were cut back, 5 bases at V and 4 bases at J, with 12 bases in the middle. The CDR3 is 14 residues long. This CDR3 reads CASSQFIGYNEQFF. CDR3 bases: TGTGCCAGCAGCCAATTTATAGGATACAATGAGCAGTTCTTC.

The rearrangement joins TRBV27 to TRBJ1-1; D is possibly TRBD1 (5 bases). CDR1 MNHEY and CDR2 SMNVEV come from the germline V gene (reference sequence). Trimming removed 2 bases at V and 5 bases at J, with 12 bases between. This CDR3 is built from 14 residues. CDR3 DNA: TGTGCCAGCAGTTTAAACAGAGGGGTTACTGAAGCTTTCTTT. Translation: CASSLNRGVTEAFF.

Only a few counts were recorded for this clone. The chain employs TRBV14 and TRBJ2-3; a weak D match, TRBD2 (6 bases). V was clipped by 4 bases and J by 5 bases, with 10 bases between them. There are 13 residues in the CDR3. Per the germline V gene, CDR1 is SGHDN and CDR2 is FVKESK. CDR3 nucleotides: TGTGCCAGCAGCCCCCCGGAGGGAGATACGCAGTATTTT. It codes for CASSPPEGDTQYF. The full variable domain, rest sourced from reference TRBV14 and TRBJ2-3, is EAGVTQFPSHSVIEKGQTVTLRCDPISGHDNLYWYRRVMGKEIKFLLHFVKESKQDESGMPNNRFLAERTGGTYSTLKVQPAELEDSGVYFCASSPPEGDTQYFGPGTRLTVL.

This chain uses TRBV11-2 with TRBJ1-1, with 8 bases identical to TRBD1. Unmatched junction bases numbered 8, after V lost 5 bases and J lost 6 bases. Germline V CDR1 and CDR2: SGHAT, FQNNGV. The CDR3 is made up of 14 amino acids. The CDR3 DNA reads TGTGCCAGCAGCCCCACTCAGGGGGCAGCTGAAGCTTTCTTT. Translation: CASSPTQGAAEAFF. Combining the CDR3 with reference TRBV11-2 and TRBJ1-1 gives the whole variable domain EAGVAQSPRYKIIEKRQSVAFWCNPISGHATLYWYQQILGQGPKLLIQFQNNGVVDDSQLPKDRFSAERLKGVDSTLKIQPAKLEDSAVYLCASSPTQGAAEAFFGQGTRLTVV.

This clone was seen once. The chain combines TRBV10-3 with TRBJ2-7; maybe TRBD2 (6 bases). This CDR3 is 14 amino acids long. Germline assignment: CDR1 ENHRY and CDR2 SYGVKD. V lost 4 bases to trimming and J lost 7 bases, with 17 bases between them. CDR3 residues: CAISAGVSTLEQYF. CDR3 DNA sequence: TGTGCCATCAGTGCGGGGGTGTCCACTTTGGAGCAGTACTTC.